This T cell receptor beta chain derives from a study of CD8+ T cells in alopecia areata. Study information: Treated patients took oral tofacitinib at 5 to 10 mg twice daily.

Described treatment: oral pan-JAK inhibitor, 5-10 mg twice daily. Lesional scalp punch biopsies and peripheral blood were collected from alopecia areata patients. Sequencing templates came from extracted RNA that was reverse transcribed into cDNA. This table comes from immunoSEQ multiplex PCR, and its TCRdb copy is limited to in-frame clones, with some not included. This table holds under 150,000 clones, 53% found once. There are 17 residues in the CDR3. The germline V gene has CDR1 SGDLS and CDR2 YYNGEE. Trimming took off 2 bases at V and 1 base at J, with 13 bases between the two ends. Study-level results: On tofacitinib, scalp and blood still held many of the expanded lesional clones. Because of a solitary nonresponder, the connection of baseline CD8+ expansion to response stays uncertain.

Regarding this clone: The antigen is undetermined.

The sample here was CD4+ T cells sorted from blood, taken at week 4, from a patient treated with tofacitinib. The source is a human donor with alopecia areata. The genes are TRBV9 and TRBJ2-6; D tentatively reads TRBD1 or TRBD2 (5 bases each). The CDR3 nucleotides read TGTGCCAGCAGCGTCCGGGACGGCCGATCTGGGGCCAACGTCCTGACTTTC. The encoded protein is CASSVRDGRSGANVLTF.